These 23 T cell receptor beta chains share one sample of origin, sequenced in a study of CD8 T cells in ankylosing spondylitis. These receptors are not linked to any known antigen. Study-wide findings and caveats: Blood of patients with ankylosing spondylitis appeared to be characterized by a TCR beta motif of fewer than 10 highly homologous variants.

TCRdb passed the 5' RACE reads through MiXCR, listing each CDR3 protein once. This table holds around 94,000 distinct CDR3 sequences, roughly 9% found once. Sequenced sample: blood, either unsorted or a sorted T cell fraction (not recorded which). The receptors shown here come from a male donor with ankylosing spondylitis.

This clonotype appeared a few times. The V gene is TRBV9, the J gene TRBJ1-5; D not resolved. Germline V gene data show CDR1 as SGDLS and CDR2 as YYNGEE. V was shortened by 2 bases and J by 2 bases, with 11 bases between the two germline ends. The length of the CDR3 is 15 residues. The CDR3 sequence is CASSVKGIRNQPQHF. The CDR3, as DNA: TGTGCCAGCAGCGTTAAGGGAATCCGCAATCAGCCCCAGCATTTT.

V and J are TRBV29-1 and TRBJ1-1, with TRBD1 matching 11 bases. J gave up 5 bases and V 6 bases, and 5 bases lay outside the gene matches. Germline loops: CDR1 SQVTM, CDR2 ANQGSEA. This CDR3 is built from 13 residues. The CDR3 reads CSVPGQGVTEAFF. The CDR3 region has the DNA TGCAGCGTGCCGGGACAGGGGGTGACTGAAGCTTTCTTT.

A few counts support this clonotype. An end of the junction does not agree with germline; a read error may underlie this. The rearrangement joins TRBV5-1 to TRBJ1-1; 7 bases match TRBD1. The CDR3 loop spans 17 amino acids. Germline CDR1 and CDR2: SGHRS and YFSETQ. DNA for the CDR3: TGCGCCAGCAGATTGGGGTTAAGAGGCCAGGGGGGCACTGAAGCTTTCTTT. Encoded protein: CASRLGLRGQGGTEAFF.

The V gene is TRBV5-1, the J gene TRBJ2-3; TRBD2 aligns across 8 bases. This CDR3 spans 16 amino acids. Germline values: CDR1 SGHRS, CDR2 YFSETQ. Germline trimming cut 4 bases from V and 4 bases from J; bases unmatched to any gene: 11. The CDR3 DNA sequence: TGCGCCAGCAGCGTGGAGTTAGCGGGACTCCCAGATACGCAGTATTTT. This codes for CASSVELAGLPDTQYF.

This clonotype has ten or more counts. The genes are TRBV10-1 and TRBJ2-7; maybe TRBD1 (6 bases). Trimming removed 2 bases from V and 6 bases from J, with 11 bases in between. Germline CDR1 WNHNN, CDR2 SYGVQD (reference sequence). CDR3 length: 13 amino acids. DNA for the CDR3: TGCGCCAGCAGTGAGACCATACAGGGCGAGCAGTACGTC. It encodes CASSETIQGEQYV.

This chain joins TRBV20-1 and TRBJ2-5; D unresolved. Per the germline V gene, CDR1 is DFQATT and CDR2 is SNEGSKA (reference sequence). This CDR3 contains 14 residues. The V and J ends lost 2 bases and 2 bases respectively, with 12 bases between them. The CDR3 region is CSARSHDPQETQYF. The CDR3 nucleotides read TGCAGTGCTAGATCTCACGACCCACAAGAGACCCAGTACTTC.

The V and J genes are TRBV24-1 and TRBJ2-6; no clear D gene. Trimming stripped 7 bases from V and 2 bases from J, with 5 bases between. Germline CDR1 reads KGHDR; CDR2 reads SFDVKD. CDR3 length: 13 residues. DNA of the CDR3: TGTGCCACCAGAGAGACTGGGGCCAACGTCCTGACTTTC. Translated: CATRETGANVLTF.

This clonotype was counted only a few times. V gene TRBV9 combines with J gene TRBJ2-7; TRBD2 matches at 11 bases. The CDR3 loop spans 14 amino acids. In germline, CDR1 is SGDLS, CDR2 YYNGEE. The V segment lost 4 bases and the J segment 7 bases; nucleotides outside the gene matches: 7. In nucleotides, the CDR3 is TGTGCCAGCAGCATACTAGCGGGAGTGGGAGAGCAGTACTTC. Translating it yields CASSILAGVGEQYF.

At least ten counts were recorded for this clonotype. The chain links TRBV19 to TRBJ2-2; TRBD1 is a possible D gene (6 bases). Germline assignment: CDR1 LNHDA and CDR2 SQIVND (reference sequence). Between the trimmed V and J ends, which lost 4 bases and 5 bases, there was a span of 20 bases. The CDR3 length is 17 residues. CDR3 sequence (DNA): TGTGCCAGTAGTACATACAGGGCTGGAGTTTGGACCGGGGAGCTGTTTTTT. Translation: CASSTYRAGVWTGELFF.

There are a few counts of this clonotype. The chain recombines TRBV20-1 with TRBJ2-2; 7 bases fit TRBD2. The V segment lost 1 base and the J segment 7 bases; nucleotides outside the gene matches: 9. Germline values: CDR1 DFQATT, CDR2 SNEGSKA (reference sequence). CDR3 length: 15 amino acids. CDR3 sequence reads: CSARGYAGDFGELFF. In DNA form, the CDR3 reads TGCAGTGCTAGAGGATATGCGGGAGACTTCGGGGAGCTGTTTTTT.

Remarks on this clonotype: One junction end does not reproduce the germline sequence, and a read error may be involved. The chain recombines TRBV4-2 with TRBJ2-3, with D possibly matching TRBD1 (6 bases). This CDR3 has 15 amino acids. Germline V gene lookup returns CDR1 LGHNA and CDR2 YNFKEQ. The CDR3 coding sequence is TGTGCCAGCACCCAAGAGGGGGAGTTGTCAGATACGCAGTATTTT. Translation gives CASTQEGELSDTQYF.

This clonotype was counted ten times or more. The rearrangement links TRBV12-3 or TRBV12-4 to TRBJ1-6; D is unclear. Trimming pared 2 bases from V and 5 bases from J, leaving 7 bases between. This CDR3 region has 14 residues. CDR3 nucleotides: TGTGCCAGCAGTTTATCCAGCAATAATTCACCCCTCCACTTT. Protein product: CASSLSSNNSPLHF.

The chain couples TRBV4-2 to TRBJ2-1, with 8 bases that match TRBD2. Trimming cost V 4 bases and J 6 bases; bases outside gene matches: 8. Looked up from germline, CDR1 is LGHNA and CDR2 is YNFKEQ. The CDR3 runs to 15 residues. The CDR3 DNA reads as TGTGCCAGCAGCCCCGGGACTAGAGAGGTCAATGAGCAGTTCTTC. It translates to CASSPGTREVNEQFF.

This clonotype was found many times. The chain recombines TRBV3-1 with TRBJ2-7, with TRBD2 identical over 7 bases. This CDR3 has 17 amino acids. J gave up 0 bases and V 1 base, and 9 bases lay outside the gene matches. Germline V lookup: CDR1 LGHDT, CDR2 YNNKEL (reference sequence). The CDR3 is CASSQGGSGLYSYEQYF. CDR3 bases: TGTGCCAGCAGCCAAGGTGGTTCGGGACTATACTCCTACGAGCAGTACTTC.

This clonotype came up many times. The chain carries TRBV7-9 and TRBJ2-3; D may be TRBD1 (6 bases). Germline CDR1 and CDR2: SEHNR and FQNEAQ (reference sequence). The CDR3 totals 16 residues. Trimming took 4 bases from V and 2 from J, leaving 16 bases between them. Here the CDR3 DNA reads TGTGCCAGCAGCTCCCTCTTTACAGGGACCACAGATACGCAGTATTTT. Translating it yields CASSSLFTGTTDTQYF.

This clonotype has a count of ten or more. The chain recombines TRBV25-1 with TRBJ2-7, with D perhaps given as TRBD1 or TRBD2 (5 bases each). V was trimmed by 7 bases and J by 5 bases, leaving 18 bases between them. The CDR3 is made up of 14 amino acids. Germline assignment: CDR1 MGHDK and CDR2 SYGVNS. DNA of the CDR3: TGTGCCAGCACAAAGGACCCCTGGGGACACGAGCAGTACTTC. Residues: CASTKDPWGHEQYF.

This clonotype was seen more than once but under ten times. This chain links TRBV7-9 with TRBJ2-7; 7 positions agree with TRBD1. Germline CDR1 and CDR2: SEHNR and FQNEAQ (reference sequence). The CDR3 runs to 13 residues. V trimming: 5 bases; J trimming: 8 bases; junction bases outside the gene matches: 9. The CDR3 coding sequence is TGTGCCAGCAGCCCCCCGACAGGGAAACAGCAGTACTTC. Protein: CASSPPTGKQQYF.

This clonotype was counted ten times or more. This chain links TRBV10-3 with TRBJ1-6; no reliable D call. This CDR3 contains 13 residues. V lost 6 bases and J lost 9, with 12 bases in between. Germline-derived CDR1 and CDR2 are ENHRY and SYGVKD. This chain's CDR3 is CAIRDIASSPLHF. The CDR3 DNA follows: TGTGCCATCAGAGACATAGCTTCTTCACCCCTCCACTTT.

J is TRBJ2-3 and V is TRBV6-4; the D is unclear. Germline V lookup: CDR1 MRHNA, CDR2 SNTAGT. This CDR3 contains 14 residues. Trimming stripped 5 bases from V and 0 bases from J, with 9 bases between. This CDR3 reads CASSRSGSTDTQYF. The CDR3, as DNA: TGTGCCAGCAGTAGGTCGGGCAGCACAGATACGCAGTATTTT.

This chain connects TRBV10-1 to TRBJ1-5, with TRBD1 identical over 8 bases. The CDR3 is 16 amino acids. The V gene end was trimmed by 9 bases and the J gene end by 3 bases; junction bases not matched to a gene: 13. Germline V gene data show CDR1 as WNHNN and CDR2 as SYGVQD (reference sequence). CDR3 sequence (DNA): TGCGCCAGACCCCGCCCTACGGGACAGGTCAATCAGCCCCAGCATTTT. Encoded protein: CARPRPTGQVNQPQHF.

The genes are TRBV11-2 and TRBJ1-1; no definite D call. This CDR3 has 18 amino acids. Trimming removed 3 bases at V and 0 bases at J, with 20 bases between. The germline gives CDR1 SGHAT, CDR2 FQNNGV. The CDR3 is CASSFIQPGKHMNTEAFF. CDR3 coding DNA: TGTGCCAGCAGCTTCATTCAACCGGGAAAACACATGAACACTGAAGCTTTCTTT.

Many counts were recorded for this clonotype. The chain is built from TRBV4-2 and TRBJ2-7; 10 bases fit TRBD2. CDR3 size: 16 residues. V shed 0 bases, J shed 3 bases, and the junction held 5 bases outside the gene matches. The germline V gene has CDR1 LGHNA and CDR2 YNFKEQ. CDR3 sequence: CASSQEFPSGSYEQYF. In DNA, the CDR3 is TGTGCCAGCAGCCAAGAGTTCCCTAGCGGGAGCTACGAGCAGTACTTC.

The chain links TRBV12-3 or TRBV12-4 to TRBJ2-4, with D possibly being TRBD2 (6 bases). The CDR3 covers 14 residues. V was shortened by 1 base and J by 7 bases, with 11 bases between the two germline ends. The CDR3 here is CASSLVSGGNIQYF. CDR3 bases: TGTGCCAGCAGTTTAGTATCTGGGGGGAACATTCAGTACTTC.